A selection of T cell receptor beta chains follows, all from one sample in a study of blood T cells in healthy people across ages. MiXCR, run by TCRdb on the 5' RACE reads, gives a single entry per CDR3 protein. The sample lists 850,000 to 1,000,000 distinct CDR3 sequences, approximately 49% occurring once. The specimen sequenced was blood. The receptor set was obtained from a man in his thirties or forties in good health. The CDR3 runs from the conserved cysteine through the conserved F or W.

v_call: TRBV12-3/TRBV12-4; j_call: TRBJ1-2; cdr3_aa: CASNRQGSPNYGYTF
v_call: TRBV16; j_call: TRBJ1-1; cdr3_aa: CASSPGTGLNTEAFF
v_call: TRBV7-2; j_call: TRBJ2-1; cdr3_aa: CASSLGWTSFNEQFF
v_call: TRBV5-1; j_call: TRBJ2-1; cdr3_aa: CASASSSYNEQFF
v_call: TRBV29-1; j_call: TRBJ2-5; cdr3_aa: CSVDVSHGETQYF
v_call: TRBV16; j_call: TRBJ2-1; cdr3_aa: CASSLLVGGVPDKQFF
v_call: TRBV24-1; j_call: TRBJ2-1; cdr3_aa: CATSDSGATTGNEQFF
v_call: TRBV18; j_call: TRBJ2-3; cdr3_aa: CASSPFRGDTQYF
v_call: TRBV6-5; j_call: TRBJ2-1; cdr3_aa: CASSPDRGRGNEQFF
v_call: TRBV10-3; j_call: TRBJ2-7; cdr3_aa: CAISKIGIDSYEQYF
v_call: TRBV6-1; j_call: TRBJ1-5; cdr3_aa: CASRSDRGLHQPQHF
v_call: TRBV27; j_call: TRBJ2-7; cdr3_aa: CASTGGGGNAQYF
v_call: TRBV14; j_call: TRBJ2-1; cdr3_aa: CASSQTWTAYNEQFF
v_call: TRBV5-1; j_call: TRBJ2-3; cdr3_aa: CASSHLSVGIDTQYF
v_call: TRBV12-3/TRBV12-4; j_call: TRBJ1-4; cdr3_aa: CASSLTRRGRLNEKLFF
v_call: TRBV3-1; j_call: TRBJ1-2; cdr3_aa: CASSQDYPRTGVIYGYTF
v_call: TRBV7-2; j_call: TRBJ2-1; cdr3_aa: CASSVGLAGGPAYNEQFF
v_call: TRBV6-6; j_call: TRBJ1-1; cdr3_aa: CASSYDRNTEAFF
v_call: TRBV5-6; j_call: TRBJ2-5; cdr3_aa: CASSVDMYQETQYF
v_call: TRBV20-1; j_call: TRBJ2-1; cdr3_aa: CSAGTDRSSYNEQFF
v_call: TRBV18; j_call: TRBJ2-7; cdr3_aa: CASSPSGGGHEQYF
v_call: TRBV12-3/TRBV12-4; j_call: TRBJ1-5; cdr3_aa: CASSPRQGRGNQPQHF
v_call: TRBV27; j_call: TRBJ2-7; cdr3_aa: CASSSIGTGQREQYF
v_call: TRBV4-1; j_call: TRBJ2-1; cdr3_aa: CASSQGLPPGLADNEQFF
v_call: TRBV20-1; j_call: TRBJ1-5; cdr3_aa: CSARGLAPRSNQPQHF
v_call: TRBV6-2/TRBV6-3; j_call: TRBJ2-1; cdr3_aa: CASSYSGTDAYNEQFF
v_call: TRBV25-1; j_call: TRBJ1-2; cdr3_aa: CASSPRSNYGYTF
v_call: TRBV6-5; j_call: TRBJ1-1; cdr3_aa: CASSYLGGLMNTEAFF
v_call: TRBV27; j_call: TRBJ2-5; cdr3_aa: CASSLIGLAQETQYF
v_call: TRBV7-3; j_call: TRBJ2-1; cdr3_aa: CASSFSRGVNNEQFF
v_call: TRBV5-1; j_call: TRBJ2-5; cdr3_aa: CASKEGSLSETQYF
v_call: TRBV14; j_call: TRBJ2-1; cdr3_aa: CASSQTEGRQNEQFF
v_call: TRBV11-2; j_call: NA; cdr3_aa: CASSLEYGNEQYF
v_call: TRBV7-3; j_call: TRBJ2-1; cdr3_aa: CASSLTEGSGRSYNEQFF
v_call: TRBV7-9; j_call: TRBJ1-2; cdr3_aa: CASSLSSGHYGYTF
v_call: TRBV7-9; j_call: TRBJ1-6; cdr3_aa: CASSPLDSREWNSPLHF
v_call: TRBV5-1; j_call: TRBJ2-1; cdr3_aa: CASSGGADLGNEQFF
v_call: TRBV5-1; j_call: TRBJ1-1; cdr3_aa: CASSVGEIGTEAFF